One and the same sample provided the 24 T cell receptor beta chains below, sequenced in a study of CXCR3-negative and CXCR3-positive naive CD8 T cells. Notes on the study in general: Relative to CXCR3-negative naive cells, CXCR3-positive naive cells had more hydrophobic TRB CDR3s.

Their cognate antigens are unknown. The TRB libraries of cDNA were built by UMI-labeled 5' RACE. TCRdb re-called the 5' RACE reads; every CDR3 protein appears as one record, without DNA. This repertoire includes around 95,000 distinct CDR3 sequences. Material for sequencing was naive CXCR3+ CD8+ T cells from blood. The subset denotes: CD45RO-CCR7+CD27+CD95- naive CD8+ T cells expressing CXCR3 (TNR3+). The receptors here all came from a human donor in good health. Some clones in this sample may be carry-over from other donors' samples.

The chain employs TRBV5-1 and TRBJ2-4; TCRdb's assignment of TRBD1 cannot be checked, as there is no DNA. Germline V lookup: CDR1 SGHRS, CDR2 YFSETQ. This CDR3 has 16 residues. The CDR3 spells CASSLDVGTGLNIQYF.

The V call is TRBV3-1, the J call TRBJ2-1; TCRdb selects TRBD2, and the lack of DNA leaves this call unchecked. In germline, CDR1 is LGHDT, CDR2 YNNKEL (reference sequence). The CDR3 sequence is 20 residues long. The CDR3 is CASSQAKGLGAGGPPNEQFF.

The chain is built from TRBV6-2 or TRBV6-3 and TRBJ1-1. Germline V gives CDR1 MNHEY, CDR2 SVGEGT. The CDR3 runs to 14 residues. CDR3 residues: CATTEGPANTEAFF.

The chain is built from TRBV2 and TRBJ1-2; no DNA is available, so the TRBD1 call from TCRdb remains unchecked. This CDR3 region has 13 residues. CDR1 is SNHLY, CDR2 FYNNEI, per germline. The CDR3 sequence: CASIHRGLRGYTF.

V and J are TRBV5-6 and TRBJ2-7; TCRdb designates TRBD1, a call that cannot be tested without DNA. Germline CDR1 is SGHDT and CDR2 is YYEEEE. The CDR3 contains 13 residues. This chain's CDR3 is CASSPSPSDEQYF.

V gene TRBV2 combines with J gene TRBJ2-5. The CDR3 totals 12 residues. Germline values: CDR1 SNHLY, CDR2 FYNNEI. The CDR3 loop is CASSEAGETQYF.

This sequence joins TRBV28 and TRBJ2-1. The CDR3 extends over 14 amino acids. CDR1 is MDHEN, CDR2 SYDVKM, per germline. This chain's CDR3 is CASSSRSAYNEQFF.

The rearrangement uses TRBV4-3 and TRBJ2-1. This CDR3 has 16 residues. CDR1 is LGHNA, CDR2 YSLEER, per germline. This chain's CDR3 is CASSQDMAGSYNEQFF.

CDR3 in amino acids: CASSAMDTPYEQYF. This chain joins TRBV9 and TRBJ2-7; the D call of TRBD1 rests on TCRdb alone, since no DNA is present to check it. This CDR3 spans 14 amino acids. The germline CDR1 and CDR2 sequences are SGDLS and YYNGEE.

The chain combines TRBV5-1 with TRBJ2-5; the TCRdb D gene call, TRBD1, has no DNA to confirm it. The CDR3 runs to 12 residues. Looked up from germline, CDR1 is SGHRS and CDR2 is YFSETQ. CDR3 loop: CASWDSQETQYF.

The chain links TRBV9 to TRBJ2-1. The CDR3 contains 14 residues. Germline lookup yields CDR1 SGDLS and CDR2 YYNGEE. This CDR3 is CASSVGDSYNEQFF.

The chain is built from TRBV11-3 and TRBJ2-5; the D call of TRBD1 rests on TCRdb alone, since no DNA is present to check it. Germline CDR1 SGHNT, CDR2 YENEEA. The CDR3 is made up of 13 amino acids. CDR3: CASSPGGLKTQYF.

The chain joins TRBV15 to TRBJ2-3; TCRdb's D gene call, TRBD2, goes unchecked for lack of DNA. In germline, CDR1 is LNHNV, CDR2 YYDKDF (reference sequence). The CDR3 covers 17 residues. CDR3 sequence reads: CATSRDTSGESTDTQYF.

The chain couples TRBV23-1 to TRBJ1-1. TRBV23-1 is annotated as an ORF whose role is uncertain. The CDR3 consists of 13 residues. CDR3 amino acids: CASSQGDDLQAFF.

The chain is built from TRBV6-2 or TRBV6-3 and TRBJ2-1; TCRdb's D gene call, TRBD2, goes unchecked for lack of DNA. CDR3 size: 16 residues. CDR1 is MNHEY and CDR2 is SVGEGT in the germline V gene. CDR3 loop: CASSSSTPSSYNEQFF.

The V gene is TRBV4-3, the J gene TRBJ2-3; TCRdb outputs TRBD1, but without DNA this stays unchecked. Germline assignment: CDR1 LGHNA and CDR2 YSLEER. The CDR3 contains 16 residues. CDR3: CASSPTGTGGADTQYF.

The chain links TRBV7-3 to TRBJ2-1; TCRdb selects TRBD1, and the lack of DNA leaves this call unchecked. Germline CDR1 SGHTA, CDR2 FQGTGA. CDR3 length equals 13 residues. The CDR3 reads CASSPGGLHEQFF.

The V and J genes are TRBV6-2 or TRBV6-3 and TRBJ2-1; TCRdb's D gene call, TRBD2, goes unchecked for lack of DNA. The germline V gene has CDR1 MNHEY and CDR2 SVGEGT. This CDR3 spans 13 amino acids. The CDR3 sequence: CAHSRGGLNEQFF.

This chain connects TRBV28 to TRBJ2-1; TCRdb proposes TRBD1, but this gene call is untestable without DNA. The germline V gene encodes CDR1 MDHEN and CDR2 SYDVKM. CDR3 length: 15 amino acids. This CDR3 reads CTSSLQGGAMGEQFF.

CDR3 sequence reads: CASRAAGNYEQYF. This chain uses TRBV7-2 with TRBJ2-7; there is no DNA to check the TCRdb D call of TRBD1. The CDR3 extends over 13 amino acids. Germline assignment: CDR1 SGHTA and CDR2 FQGNSA.

CDR3 region: CASSGTDSSYNEQFF. The chain couples TRBV7-9 to TRBJ2-1; TCRdb selects TRBD1, and the lack of DNA leaves this call unchecked. CDR1 and CDR2 from the germline V gene are SEHNR and FQNEAQ (reference sequence). This CDR3 is 15 amino acids long.

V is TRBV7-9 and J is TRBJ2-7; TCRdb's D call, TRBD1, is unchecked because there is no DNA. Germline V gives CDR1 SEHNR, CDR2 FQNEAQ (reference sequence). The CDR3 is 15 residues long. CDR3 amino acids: CASSSTGTGHYEQYF.

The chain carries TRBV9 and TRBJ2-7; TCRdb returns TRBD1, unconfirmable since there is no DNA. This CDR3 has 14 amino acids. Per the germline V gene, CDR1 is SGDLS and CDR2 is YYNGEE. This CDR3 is CASSRSGRAYEQYF.

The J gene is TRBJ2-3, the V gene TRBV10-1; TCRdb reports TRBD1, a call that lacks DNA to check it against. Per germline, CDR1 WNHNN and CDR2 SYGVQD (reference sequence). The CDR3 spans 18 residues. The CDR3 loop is CASSESRGAGRGTDTQYF.